This T cell receptor beta chain was captured by sequencing in a study of T cell repertoires in cytomegalovirus infection. In germline, CDR1 is MGHRA, CDR2 YSYEKL. V was pared by 1 base and J by 8 bases, with 11 bases between. The CDR3 is 14 residues long. TCRdb recomputed calls from the reads with MiXCR, one row per CDR3 protein. The sample shows more than 500,000 distinct CDR3 sequences, 16% of them seen only once. This clonotype appeared a few times. The origin of this receptor is a human donor in good health (CMV status not recorded). Some clones in this sample may be carry-over from other donors' samples. The sequencing input was CD8+ T cells from PBMCs. The rearrangement uses TRBV4-1 and TRBJ1-4; D unclear. Written as DNA, the CDR3 is TGCGCCAGCAGCCAAGCACTATCTACGGAAAAACTGTTTTTT. Translated: CASSQALSTEKLFF.